This T cell receptor (beta chain) was identified in a study of beta chain features in type 1 diabetes. Cells sorted by CD45RO/CCR7/CD25/CD127/CD95/CD27 comprised CD4+ naive, central memory, regulatory and stem cell-like memory cells. Sorting gave populations that all exceeded 98% purity. Study-level findings and limits: cDNA sequencing could over-represent cells with high TCR expression. TCRB CDR3s were moderately but significantly shorter in Type 1 diabetes patients in all four CD4+ subsets. Diminished insertions and augmented deletions at VDJ junctions characterized type 1 diabetes patients.

Every isolated RNA sample was fully reverse transcribed, so sequencing captured expressed TCRB transcripts. Some clones are missing from TCRdb's copy, which holds only in-frame ones; the method was immunoSEQ multiplex PCR. The sample yields about 700,000 clones, roughly 12% seen once. Worth noting for this clone: The antigen is not known.

CDR3 length equals 15 residues. V lost 4 bases to trimming and J lost 5 bases; unmatched junction nucleotides: 5. CDR1 is SGHTA and CDR2 is FQGNSA in the germline V gene. Specimen: naive CD4+ T cells from blood. The chain uses TRBV7-2 and TRBJ2-2; 9 nucleotides line up with TRBD1. This clonotype was sampled from a man aged 18 to 29 with type 1 diabetes. CDR3 sequence: CASSSRTGVTGELFF. CDR3 coding DNA: TGTGCCAGCAGCTCCCGGACAGGGGTTACCGGGGAGCTGTTTTTT.